The 11 T cell receptor beta chains reported below all come from one sample, sequenced in a study of T cell repertoires in cytomegalovirus infection. Their specific antigens are unknown. Via MiXCR, TCRdb re-called the reads, giving one row per CDR3 protein. The table records 400,000 to 600,000 distinct CDR3 sequences, about 42% of them present only once. Material: cultured PBMCs, obtained from culture after CMV antigen stimulation. The receptors shown here come from a human donor in good health (CMV status not recorded). Some clones in this sample may be carry-over from other donors' samples.

This chain links TRBV5-1 with TRBJ2-3, with 10 bases identical to TRBD2. CDR3 length equals 14 residues. CDR1 is SGHRS, CDR2 YFSETQ, per germline. V trimming: 6 bases; J trimming: 1 base; junction bases outside the gene matches: 2. This chain's CDR3 is CASIGTSGTDTQYF. CDR3 bases: TGCGCCAGCATCGGGACTAGCGGCACAGATACGCAGTATTTT.

This clonotype has a handful of counts. This chain joins TRBV4-1 and TRBJ2-2; 7 bases match TRBD2. Germline V gene data show CDR1 as MGHRA and CDR2 as YSYEKL. V lost 4 bases, J lost 5 bases, and 10 bases stayed unmatched. This CDR3 comprises 16 residues. The CDR3 nucleotides are TGCGCCAGCAGCCTGGGAGGGGCCCCGAGGACCGGGGAGCTGTTTTTT. Its translation: CASSLGGAPRTGELFF.

The chain is built from TRBV10-3 and TRBJ2-3; 12 bases map to TRBD2. This CDR3 comprises 17 residues. Germline-derived CDR1 and CDR2 are ENHRY and SYGVKD. J gave up 6 bases and V 3 bases, and 10 bases lay outside the gene matches. In DNA form, the CDR3 reads TGTGCCATCAGTGAATTCGCTAGCGGGGGGGCTCCGGATACGCAGTATTTT. It is translated as CAISEFASGGAPDTQYF.

V gene TRBV29-1 combines with J gene TRBJ2-7; D is possibly TRBD2 (6 bases). The CDR3 length is 13 residues. The germline V gene encodes CDR1 SQVTM and CDR2 ANQGSEA. V was shortened by 1 base and J by 0 bases, with 7 bases between the two germline ends. The CDR3 region is CSVEAGGSYEQYF. CDR3 sequence (DNA): TGCAGCGTTGAAGCCGGGGGCTCCTACGAGCAGTACTTC.

The chain links TRBV11-2 to TRBJ2-1, with 10 bases matching TRBD1. The CDR3 has 17 residues. The germline gives CDR1 SGHAT, CDR2 FQNNGV. Germline trimming cut 0 bases from V and 1 base from J; bases unmatched to any gene: 3. The CDR3 DNA sequence: TGTGCCAGCAGCTTAGATTGGGGACAGGGGTCCTACAATGAGCAGTTCTTC. Translated, it gives CASSLDWGQGSYNEQFF.

This chain joins TRBV6-5 and TRBJ2-2; D is uncertain. This CDR3 is built from 17 residues. Germline V gene lookup returns CDR1 MNHEY and CDR2 SVGAGI. The germline V and J ends were trimmed by 0 bases and 8 bases, with 19 bases remaining between them. CDR3 sequence reads: CASSYSRDTPVVGELFF. In DNA, the CDR3 is TGTGCCAGCAGTTACTCGCGAGACACCCCGGTCGTTGGGGAGCTGTTTTTT.

V gene TRBV15 combines with J gene TRBJ2-3; possible D gene TRBD2, 5 bases. Germline assignment: CDR1 LNHNV and CDR2 YYDKDF (reference sequence). Trimming stripped 1 base from V and 0 bases from J, with 17 bases between. There are 18 residues in the CDR3. The CDR3 DNA follows: TGTGCCACCAGCAGAGGAGACACTAGACCTCCTAGCACAGATACGCAGTATTTT. Its protein product is CATSRGDTRPPSTDTQYF.

J is TRBJ1-4 and V is TRBV28; a possible D gene is TRBD1 (5 bases). The CDR3 contains 10 residues. Deletions cut 11 bases from V and 8 bases from J, with 9 bases between. The germline gives CDR1 MDHEN, CDR2 SYDVKM. CDR3 nucleotides: TGTGCCGGAGGGGAGGAAAAACTGTTTTTT. Protein: CAGGEEKLFF.

The chain joins TRBV27 to TRBJ2-3; tentative D call: TRBD1 (6 bases). The V and J ends lost 6 bases and 2 bases respectively, with 24 bases between them. The length of the CDR3 is 18 residues. Germline-derived CDR1 and CDR2 are MNHEY and SMNVEV (reference sequence). The CDR3 DNA follows: TGTGCCAGCAGGAGCCCCCAGTACCGGGACACACTCACAGATACGCAGTATTTT. This translates into CASRSPQYRDTLTDTQYF.

This clonotype was seen more than once but under ten times. J is TRBJ2-7 and V is TRBV18; D remains unclear. CDR3 length: 12 residues. Germline lookup yields CDR1 KGHSH and CDR2 LQKENI. V was shortened by 3 bases and J by 3 bases, with 6 bases between the two germline ends. CDR3: CASSPRLYEQYF. CDR3 coding DNA: TGTGCCAGCTCACCTCGACTCTACGAGCAGTACTTC.

This clonotype was observed a few times. The V and J genes are TRBV18 and TRBJ1-1; D unclear. Per the germline V gene, CDR1 is KGHSH and CDR2 is LQKENI. This CDR3 is built from 15 residues. Between the trimmed V and J ends, which lost 2 bases and 6 bases, there was a span of 16 bases. DNA of the CDR3: TGTGCCAGCTCACCAGGGCAGGCCCTAGGGCCTGAAGCTTTCTTT. Translating it yields CASSPGQALGPEAFF.